This TCR beta chain was retrieved from a study of T cell responses to AZD1222 COVID-19 vaccine. Overall study results and limits: Repertoires were collected only later (after the peak T cell response had occurred). Distributed over spike, vaccine-associated CD4 TCRs predominated at 160-218 and 743-854. Only a handful of AZD1222 recipients, about six in all, had baseline seropositivity. Clonal diversity may have been underestimated, and the donors were mostly white British, with more females than males.

V was trimmed by 2 bases and J by 3 bases, leaving 5 bases between them. CDR3 size: 13 residues. Germline V CDR1 and CDR2: LNHDA, SQIVND (reference sequence). Method: immunoSEQ multiplex PCR; TCRdb's copy keeps in-frame clones and lacks some. The data contain about 190,000 clones, 90% to 95% of them singletons. As for this clone: Its antigen is undetermined.

This clonotype was obtained from an adult in good health. The material was peripheral blood, obtained on day 0 of AZD1222 vaccination. V and J are TRBV19 and TRBJ1-5; D uncertain. The CDR3 coding sequence is TGTGCCAGTAGTATAATGGTCAATCAGCCCCAGCATTTT. It codes for CASSIMVNQPQHF.